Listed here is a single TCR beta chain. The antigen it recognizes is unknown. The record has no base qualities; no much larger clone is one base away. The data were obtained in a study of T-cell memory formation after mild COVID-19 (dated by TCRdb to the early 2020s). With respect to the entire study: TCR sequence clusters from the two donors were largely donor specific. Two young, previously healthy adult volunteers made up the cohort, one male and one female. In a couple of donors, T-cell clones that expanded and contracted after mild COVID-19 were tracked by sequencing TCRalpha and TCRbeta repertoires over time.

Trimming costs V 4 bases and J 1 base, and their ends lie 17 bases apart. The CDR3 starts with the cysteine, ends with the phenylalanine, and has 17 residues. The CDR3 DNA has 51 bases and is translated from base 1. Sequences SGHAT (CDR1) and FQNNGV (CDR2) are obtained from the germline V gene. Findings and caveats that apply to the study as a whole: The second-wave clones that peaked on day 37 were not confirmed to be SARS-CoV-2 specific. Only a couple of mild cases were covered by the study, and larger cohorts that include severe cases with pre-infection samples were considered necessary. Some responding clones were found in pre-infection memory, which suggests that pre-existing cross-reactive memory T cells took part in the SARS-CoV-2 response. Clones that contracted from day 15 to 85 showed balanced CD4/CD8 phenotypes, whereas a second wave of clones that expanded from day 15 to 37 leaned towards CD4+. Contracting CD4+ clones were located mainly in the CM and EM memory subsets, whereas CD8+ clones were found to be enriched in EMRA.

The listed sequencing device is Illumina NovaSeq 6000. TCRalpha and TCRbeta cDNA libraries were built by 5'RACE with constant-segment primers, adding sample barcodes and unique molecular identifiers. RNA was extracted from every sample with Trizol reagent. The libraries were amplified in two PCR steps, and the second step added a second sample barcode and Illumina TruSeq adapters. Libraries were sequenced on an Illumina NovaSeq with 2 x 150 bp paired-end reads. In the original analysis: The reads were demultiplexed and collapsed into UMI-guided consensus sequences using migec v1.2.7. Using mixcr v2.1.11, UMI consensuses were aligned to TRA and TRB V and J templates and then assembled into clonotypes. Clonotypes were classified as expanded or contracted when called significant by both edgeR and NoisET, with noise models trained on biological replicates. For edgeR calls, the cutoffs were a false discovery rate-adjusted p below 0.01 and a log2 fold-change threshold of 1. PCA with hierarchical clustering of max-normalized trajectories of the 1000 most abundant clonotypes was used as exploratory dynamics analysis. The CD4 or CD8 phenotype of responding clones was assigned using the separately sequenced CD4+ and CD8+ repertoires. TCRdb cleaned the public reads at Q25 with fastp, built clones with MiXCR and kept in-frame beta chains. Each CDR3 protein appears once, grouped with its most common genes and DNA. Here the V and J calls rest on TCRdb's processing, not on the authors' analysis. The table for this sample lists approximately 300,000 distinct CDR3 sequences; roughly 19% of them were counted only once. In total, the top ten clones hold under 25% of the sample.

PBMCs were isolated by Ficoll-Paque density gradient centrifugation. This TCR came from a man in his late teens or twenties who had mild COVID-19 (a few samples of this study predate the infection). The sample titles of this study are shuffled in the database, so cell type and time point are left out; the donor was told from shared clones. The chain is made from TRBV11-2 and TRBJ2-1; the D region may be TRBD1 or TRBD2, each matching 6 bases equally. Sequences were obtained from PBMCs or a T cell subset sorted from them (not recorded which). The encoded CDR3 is CASSSPTGAPSYNEQFF. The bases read TGTGCCAGCAGCTCCCCTACGGGGGCCCCGTCCTACAATGAGCAGTTCTTC.